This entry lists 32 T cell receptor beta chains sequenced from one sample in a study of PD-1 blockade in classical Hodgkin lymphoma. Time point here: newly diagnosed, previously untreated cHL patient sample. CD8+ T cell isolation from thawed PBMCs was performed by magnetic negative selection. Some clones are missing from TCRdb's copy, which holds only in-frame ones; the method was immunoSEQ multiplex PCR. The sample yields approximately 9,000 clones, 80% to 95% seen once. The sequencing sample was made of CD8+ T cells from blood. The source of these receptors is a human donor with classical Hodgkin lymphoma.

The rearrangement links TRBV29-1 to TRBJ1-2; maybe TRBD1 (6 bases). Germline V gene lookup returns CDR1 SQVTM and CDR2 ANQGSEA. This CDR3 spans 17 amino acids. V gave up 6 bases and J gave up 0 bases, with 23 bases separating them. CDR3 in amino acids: CSVSSWTSGQPNYGYTF. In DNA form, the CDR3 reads TGCAGCGTGAGCAGTTGGACATCGGGACAACCTAACTATGGCTACACCTTC.

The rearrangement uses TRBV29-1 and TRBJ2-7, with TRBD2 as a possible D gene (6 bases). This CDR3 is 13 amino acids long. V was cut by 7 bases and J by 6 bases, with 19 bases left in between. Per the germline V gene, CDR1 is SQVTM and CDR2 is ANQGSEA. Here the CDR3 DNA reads TGCAGCGGGCTCGGGGCAGGGACTGGCGAGCAGTACTTC. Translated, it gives CSGLGAGTGEQYF.

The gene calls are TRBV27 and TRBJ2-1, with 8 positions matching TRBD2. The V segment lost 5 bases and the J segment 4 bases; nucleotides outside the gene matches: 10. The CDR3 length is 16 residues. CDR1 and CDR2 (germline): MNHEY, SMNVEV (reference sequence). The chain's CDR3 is CASSLLVAGTYNEQFF. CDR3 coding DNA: TGTGCCAGCAGTCTACTTGTAGCGGGAACATACAATGAGCAGTTCTTC.

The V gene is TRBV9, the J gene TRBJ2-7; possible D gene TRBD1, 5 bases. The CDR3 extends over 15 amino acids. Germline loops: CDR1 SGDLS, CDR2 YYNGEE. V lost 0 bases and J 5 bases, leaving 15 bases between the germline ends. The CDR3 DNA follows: TGTGCCAGCAGCGTAGTTTCAGGGTATACCAACGAGCAGTACTTC. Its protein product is CASSVVSGYTNEQYF. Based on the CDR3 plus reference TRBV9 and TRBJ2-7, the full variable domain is DSGVTQTPKHLITATGQRVTLRCSPRSGDLSVYWYQQSLDQGLQFLIQYYNGEERAKGNILERFSAQQFPDLHSELNLSSLELGDSALYFCASSVVSGYTNEQYFGPGTRLTVT.

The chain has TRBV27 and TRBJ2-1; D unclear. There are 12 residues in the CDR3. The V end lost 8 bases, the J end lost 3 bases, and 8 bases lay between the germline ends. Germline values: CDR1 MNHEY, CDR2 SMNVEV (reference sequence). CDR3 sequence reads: CASGVNYNEQFF. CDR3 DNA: TGTGCCAGCGGGGTGAACTACAATGAGCAGTTCTTC.

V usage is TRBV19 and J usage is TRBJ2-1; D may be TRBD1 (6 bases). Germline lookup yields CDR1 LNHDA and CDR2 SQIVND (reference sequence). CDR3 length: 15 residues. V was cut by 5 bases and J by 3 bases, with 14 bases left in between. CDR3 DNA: TGTGCCAGTAGTCCCCGACAGGCCCTCTACAATGAGCAGTTCTTC. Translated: CASSPRQALYNEQFF.

The CDR3 spells CASSFGGDLSNQPQHF. In DNA form, the CDR3 reads TGTGCCAGCAGTTTCGGGGGAGACCTTAGCAATCAGCCCCAGCATTTT. This sequence joins TRBV27 and TRBJ1-5, with D tentatively TRBD1 (5 bases). CDR1 and CDR2 (germline): MNHEY, SMNVEV (reference sequence). This CDR3 is 16 amino acids long. V lost 3 bases to trimming and J lost 0 bases, with 12 bases between them.

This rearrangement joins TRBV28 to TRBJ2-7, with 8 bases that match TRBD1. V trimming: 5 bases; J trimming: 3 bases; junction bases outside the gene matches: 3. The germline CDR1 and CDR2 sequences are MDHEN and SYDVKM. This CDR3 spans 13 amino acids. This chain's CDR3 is CASSGDRSYEQYF. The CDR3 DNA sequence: TGTGCCAGCAGTGGGGACAGGAGCTACGAGCAGTACTTC.

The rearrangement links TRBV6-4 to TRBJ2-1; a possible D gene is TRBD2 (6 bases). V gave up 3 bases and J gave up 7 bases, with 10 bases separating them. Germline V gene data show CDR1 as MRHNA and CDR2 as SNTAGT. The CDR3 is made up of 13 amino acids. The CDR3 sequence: CASSEGGANEQFF. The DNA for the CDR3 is TGTGCCAGCAGTGAGGGAGGAGCTAATGAGCAGTTCTTC.

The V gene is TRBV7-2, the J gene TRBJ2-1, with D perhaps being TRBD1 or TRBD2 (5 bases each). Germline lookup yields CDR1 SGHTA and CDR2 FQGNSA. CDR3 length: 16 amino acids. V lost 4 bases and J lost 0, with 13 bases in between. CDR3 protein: CASSSRDVSSYNEQFF. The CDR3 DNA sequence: TGTGCCAGCAGCTCCCGGGACGTGAGCTCCTACAATGAGCAGTTCTTC.

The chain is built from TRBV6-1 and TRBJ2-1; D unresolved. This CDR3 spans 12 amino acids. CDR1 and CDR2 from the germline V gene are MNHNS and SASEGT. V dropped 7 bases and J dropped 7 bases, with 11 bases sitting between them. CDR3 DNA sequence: TGTGCCAGCACTCTAGGCGCGAATGAGCAGTTCTTC. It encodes CASTLGANEQFF.

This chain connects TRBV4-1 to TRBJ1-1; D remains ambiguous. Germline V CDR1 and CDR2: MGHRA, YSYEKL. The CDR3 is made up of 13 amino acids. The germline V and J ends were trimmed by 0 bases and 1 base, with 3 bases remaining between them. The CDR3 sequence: CASSQERNTEAFF. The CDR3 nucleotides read TGCGCCAGCAGCCAAGAGAGGAACACTGAAGCTTTCTTT.

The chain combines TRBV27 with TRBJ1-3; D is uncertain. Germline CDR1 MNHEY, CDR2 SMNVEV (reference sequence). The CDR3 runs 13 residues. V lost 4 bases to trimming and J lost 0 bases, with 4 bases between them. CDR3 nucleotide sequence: TGTGCCAGCAGTTCGAGCTCTGGAAACACCATATATTTT. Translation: CASSSSSGNTIYF.

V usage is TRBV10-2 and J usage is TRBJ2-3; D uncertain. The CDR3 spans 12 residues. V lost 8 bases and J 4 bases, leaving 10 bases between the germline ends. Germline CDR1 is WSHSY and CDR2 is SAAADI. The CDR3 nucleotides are TGCGCCAGCGAAGGGCCCGCAGATACGCAGTATTTT. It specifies CASEGPADTQYF.

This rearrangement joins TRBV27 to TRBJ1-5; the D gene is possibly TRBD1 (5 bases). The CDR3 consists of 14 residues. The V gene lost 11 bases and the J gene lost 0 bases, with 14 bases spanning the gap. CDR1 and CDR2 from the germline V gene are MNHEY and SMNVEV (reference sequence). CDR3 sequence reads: CASRVSASNQPQHF. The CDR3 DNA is TGTGCCTCCAGGGTGTCGGCTAGCAATCAGCCCCAGCATTTT.

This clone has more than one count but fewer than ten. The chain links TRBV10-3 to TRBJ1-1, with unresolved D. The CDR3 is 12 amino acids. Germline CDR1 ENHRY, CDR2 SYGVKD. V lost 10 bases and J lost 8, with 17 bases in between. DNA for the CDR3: TGTGCCACCTTGGACGGACGGAGGGAAGCTTTCTTT. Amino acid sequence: CATLDGRREAFF.

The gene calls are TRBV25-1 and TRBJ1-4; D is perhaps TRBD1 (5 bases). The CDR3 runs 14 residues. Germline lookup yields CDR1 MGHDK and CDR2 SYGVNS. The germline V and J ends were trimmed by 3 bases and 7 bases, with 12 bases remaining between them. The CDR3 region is CASSEGVSGEKLFF. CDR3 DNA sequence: TGTGCCAGCAGTGAGGGGGTTTCAGGTGAAAAACTGTTTTTT.

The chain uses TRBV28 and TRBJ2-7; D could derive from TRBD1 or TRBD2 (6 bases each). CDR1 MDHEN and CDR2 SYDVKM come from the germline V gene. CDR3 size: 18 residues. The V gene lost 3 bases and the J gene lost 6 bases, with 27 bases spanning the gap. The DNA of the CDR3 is TGTGCCAGCAGTTTTTTTCTACTCACGACTCCAGAGGGGGGCGAGCAGTACTTC. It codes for CASSFFLLTTPEGGEQYF.

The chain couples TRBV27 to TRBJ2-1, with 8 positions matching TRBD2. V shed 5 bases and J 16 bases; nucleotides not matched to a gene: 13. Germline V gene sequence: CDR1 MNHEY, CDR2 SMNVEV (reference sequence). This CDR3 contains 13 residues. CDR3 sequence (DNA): TGTGCCAGCAGTCCCTCCCTCGGGAGGGAGGTATTCTTC. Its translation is CASSPSLGREVFF.

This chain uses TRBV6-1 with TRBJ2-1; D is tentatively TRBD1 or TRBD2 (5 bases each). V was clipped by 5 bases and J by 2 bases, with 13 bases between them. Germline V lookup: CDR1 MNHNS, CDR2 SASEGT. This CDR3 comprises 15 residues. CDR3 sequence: CASSTGTKTYNEQFF. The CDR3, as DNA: TGTGCCAGCAGTACCGGGACCAAGACCTACAATGAGCAGTTCTTC.

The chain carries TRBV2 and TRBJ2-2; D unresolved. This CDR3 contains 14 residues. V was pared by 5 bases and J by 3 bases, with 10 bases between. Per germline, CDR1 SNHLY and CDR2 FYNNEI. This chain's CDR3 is CASSPGEYTGELFF. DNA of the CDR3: TGTGCCAGCAGTCCGGGCGAGTACACCGGGGAGCTGTTTTTT.

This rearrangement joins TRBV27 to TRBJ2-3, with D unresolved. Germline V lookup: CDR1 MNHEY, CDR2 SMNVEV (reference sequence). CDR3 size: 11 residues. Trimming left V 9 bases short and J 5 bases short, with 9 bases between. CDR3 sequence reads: CASSKGDTQYF. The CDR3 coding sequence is TGTGCCAGTTCCAAAGGAGATACGCAGTATTTT.

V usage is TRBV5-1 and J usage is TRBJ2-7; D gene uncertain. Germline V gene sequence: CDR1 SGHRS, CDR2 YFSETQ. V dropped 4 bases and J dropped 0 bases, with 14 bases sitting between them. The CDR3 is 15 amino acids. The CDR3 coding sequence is TGCGCCAGCAGCCCATTCCGTATTAGCTCCTACGAGCAGTACTTC. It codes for CASSPFRISSYEQYF.

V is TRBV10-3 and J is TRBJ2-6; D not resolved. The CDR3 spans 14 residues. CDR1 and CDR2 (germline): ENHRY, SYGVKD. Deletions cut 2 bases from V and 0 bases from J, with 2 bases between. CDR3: CAISEPSGANVLTF. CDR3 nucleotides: TGTGCCATCAGTGAGCCCTCTGGGGCCAACGTCCTGACTTTC.

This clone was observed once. CDR3 protein: CASSPIGTGGYEQYF. The CDR3 DNA follows: TGTGCCAGCAGCCCTATCGGGACAGGGGGCTACGAGCAGTACTTC. The chain recombines TRBV6-1 with TRBJ2-7; 11 bases match TRBD1. Unmatched junction bases numbered 7, after V lost 6 bases and J lost 3 bases. Germline assignment: CDR1 MNHNS and CDR2 SASEGT. The CDR3 has 15 residues.

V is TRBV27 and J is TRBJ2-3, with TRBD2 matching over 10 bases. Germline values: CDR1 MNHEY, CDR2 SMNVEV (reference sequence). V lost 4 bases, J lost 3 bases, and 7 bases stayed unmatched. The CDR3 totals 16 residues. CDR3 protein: CASSSASGSITDTQYF. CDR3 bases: TGTGCCAGCAGTTCAGCTAGCGGGAGTATTACAGATACGCAGTATTTT.

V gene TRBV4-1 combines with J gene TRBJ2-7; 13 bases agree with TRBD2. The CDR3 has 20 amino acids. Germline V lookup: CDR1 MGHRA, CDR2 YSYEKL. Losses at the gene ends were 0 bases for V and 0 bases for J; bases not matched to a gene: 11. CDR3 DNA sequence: TGCGCCAGCAGCCAAGATGCCCTGATCGGGACTAGCGGGGCCTCCTACGAGCAGTACTTC. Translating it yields CASSQDALIGTSGASYEQYF.

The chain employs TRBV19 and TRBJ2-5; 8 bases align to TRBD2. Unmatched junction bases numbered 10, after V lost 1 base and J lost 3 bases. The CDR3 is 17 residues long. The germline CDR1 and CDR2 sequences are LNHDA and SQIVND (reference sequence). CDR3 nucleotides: TGTGCCAGTAGTATAGGGGAGGGACTAGTGAATGAAGAGACCCAGTACTTC. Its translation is CASSIGEGLVNEETQYF. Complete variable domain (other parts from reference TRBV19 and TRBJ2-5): DGGITQSPKYLFRKEGQNVTLSCEQNLNHDAMYWYRQDPGQGLRLIYYSQIVNDFQKGDIAEGYSVSREKKESFPLTVTSAQKNPTAFYLCASSIGEGLVNEETQYFGPGTRLLVL.

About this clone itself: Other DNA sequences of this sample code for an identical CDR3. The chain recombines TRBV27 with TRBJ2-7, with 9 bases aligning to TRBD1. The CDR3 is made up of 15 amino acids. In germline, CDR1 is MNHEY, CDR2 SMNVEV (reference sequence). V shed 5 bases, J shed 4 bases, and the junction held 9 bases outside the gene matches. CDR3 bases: TGTGCCAGCAGTACCGGACAGGGGCAATTTTACGAGCAGTACTTC. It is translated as CASSTGQGQFYEQYF.

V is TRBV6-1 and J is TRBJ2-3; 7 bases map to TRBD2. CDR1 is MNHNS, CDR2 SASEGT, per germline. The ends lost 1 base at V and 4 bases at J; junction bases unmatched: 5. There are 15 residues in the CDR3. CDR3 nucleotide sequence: TGTGCCAGCAGTGAAGTTGGGGGAGGGGCAGATACGCAGTATTTT. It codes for CASSEVGGGADTQYF.

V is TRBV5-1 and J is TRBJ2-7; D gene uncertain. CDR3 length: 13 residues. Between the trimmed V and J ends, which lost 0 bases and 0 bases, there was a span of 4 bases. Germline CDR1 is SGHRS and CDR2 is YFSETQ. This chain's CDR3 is CASSLEDSYEQYF. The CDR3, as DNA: TGCGCCAGCAGCTTGGAAGACTCCTACGAGCAGTACTTC.

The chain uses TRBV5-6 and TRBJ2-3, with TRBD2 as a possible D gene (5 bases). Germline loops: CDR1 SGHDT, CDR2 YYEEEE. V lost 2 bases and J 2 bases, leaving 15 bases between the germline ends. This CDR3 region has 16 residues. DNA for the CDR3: TGTGCCAGCAGCTTCCCGGGGAGCCCCAACACAGATACGCAGTATTTT. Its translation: CASSFPGSPNTDTQYF.